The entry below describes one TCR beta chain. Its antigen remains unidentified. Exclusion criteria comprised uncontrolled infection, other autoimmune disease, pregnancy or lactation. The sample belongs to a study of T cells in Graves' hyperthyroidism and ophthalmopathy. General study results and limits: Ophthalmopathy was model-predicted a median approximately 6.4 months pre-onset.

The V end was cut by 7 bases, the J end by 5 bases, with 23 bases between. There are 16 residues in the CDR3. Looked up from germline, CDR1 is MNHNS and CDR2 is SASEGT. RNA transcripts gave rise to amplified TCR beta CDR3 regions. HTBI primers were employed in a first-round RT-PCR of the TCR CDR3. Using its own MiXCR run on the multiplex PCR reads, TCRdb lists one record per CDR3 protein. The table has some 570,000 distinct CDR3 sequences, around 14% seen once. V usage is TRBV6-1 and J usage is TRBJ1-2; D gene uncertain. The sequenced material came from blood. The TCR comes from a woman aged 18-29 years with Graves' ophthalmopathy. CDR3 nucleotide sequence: TGTGCCAGCAATGACCCCATCTACACAACGCTTTATGGCTACACCTTC. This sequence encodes CASNDPIYTTLYGYTF.